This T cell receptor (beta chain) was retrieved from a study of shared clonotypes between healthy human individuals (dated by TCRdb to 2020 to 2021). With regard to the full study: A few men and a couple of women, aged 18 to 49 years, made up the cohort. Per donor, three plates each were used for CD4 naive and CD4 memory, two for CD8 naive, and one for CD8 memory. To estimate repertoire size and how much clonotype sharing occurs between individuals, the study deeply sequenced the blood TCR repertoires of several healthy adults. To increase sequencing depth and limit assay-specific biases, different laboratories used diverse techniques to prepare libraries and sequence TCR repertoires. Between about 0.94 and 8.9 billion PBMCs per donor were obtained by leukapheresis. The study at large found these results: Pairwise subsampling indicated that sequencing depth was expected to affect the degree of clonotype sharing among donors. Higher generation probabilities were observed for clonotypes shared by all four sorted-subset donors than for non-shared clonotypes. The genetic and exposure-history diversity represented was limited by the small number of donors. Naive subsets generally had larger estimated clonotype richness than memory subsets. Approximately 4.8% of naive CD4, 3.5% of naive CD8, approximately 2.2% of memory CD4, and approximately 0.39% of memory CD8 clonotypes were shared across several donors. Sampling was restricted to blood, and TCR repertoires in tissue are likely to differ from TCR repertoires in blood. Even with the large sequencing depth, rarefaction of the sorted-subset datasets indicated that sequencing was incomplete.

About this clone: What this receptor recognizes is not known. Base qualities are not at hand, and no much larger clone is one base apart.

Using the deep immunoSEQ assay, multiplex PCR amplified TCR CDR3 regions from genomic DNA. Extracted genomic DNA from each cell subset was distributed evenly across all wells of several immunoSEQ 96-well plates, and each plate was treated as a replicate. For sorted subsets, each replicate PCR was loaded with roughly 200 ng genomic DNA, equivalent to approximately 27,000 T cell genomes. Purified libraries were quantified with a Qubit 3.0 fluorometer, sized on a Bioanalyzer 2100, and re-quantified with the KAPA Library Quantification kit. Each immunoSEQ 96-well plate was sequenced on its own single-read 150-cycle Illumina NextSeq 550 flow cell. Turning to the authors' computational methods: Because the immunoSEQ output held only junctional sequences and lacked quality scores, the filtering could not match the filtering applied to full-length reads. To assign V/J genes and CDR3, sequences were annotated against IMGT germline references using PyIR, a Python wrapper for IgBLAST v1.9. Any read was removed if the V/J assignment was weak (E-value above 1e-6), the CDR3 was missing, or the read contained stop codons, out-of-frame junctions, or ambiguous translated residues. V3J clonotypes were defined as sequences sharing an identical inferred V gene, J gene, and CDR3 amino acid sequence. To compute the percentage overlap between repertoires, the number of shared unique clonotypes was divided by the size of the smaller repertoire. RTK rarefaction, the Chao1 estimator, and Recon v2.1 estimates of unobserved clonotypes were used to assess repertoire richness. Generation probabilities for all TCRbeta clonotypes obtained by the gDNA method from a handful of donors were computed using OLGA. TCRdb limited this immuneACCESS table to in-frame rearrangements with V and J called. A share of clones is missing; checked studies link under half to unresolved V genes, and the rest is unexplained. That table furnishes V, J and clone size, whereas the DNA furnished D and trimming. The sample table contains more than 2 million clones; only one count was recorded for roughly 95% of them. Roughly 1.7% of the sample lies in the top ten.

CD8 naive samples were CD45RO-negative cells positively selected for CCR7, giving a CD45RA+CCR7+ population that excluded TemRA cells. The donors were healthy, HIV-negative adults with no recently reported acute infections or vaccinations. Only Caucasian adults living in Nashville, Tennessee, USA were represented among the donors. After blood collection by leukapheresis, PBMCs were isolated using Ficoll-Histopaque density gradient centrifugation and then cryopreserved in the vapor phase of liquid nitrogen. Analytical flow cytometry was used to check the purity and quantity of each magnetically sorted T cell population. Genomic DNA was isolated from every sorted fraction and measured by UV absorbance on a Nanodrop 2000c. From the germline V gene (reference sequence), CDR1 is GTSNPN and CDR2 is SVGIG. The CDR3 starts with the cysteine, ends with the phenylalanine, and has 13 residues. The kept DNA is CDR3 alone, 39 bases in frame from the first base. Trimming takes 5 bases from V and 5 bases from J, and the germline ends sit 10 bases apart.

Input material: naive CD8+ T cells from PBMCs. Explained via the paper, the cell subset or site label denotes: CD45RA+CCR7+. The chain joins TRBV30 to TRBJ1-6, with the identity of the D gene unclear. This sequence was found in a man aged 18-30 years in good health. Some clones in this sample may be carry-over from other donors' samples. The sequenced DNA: TGTGCCTGGGAGGACGGTCATAATTCACCCCTCCACTTT. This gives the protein CAWEDGHNSPLHF.